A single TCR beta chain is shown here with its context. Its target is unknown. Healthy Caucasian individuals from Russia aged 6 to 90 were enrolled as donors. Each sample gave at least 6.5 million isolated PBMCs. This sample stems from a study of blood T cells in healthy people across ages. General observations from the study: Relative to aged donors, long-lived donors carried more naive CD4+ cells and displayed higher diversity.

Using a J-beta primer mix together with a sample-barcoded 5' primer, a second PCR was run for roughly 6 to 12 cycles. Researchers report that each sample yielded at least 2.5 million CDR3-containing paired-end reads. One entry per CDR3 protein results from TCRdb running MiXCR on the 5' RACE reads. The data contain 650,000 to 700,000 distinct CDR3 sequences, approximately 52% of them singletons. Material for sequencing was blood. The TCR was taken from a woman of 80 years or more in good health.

The CDR3 spells CASSGVHGQPQHF. CDR3 nucleotide sequence: TGTGCCAGCAGTGGCGTACACGGGCAGCCCCAGCATTTT. The chain links TRBV28 to TRBJ1-5; D is undetermined. V dropped 5 bases and J dropped 7 bases, with 12 bases sitting between them. The CDR3 extends over 13 amino acids. The V gene's germline CDR1 is MDHEN and CDR2 SYDVKM.